What follows is one T cell receptor (beta chain) and its context. 60 Vbeta and 13 Jbeta primers were used in PCR. Profiled with immunoSEQ multiplex PCR; TCRdb holds only in-frame clones, not every one. The table has under 250,000 clones, 81% seen once. The data are from a study of cytomegalovirus exposure and HLA in healthy donors. V lost 3 bases and J 4 bases, leaving 15 bases between the germline ends. CDR3 length: 15 amino acids. The germline V gene encodes CDR1 MGHDK and CDR2 SYGVNS. The V and J genes are TRBV25-1 and TRBJ1-2; D is uncertain. The source is a woman aged 60-75 years in good health and CMV-seropositive. The material sequenced was PBMCs. As DNA, the CDR3 is TGTGCCAGCAGTGAGGGTCCGTCGGAGACCTATGGCTACACCTTC. Its translation: CASSEGPSETYGYTF.